This T cell receptor (beta chain) was recorded in a study of identical twins. TCRdb independently ran MiXCR on the 5' RACE reads; one entry per CDR3 protein. The repertoire holds 450,000 or so distinct CDR3 sequences, with approximately 15% as singletons. The CDR3 sequence is 14 residues long. Germline lookup yields CDR1 SGHDN and CDR2 FVKESK. The V end was cut by 4 bases, the J end by 6 bases, with 14 bases between. The data also belong to a second study, concerning yellow fever vaccine responses in identical twins. From that report: Among the twins, the vaccine T cell response reportedly seemed partly convergent and partly personalized.

The receptor was isolated from a woman in her late teens or twenties in good health. This sequence joins TRBV14 and TRBJ2-3; D is uncertain. The specimen sequenced was CD4+ T cells sorted from blood. CDR3 loop: CASSRPSSYDTQYF. CDR3 sequence (DNA): TGTGCCAGCAGCCGACCCAGTTCGTATGATACGCAGTATTTT.